The 4 T cell receptor beta chains below were found in one sample sequenced in a study of CXCR3-negative and CXCR3-positive naive CD8 T cells. The study made its TRB cDNA libraries by 5' RACE, adding UMI labels. TCRdb reanalyzed the 5' RACE reads, giving one entry per CDR3 protein sequence and no DNA. Its listing shows approximately 41,000 distinct CDR3 sequences. The specimen sequenced was memory CD8+ T cells from blood. The receptors originated from a human donor in good health. Some clones in this sample may be carry-over from other donors' samples.

This chain joins TRBV7-9 and TRBJ1-6; TCRdb's assignment of TRBD1 cannot be checked, as there is no DNA. This CDR3 is built from 17 residues. Germline lookup yields CDR1 SEHNR and CDR2 FQNEAQ (reference sequence). CDR3 sequence: CASSSSTSQGRKSPLHF.

The V gene is TRBV21-1, the J gene TRBJ1-2; TCRdb gives TRBD1 as the D gene, but with no DNA this cannot be confirmed. TRBV21-1 is deemed a pseudogene. The CDR3 runs 16 residues. The CDR3 here is CASSRGTPGSNYGYTF.

The J gene is TRBJ2-7, the V gene TRBV4-3; as DNA is missing, the TRBD1 call by TCRdb cannot be tested. There are 13 residues in the CDR3. CDR1 and CDR2 (germline): LGHNA, YSLEER. The CDR3: CASSPGQFYEQYF.

This rearrangement joins TRBV29-1 to TRBJ1-1. The CDR3 totals 13 residues. In germline, CDR1 is SQVTM, CDR2 ANQGSEA. The CDR3 loop is CSVGGRGAPEAFF.